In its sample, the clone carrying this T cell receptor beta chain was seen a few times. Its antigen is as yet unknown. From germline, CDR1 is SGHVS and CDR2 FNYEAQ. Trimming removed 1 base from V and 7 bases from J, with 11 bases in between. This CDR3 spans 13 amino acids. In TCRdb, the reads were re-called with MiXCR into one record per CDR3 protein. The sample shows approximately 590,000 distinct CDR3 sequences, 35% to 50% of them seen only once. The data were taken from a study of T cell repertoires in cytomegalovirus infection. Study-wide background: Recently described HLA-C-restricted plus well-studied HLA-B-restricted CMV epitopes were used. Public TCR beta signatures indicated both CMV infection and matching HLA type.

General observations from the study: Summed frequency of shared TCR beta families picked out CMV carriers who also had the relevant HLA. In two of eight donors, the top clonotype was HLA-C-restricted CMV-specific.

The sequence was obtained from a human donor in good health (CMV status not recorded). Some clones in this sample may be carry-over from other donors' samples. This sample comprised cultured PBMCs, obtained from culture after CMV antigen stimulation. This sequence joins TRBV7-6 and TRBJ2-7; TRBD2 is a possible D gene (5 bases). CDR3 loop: CASSLVLAGEQYF. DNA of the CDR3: TGTGCCAGCAGCTTAGTTCTAGCCGGTGAGCAGTACTTC.